This T cell receptor (beta chain) was profiled in a study of shared clonotypes between healthy human individuals. Findings of the study overall: Larger estimated richness was generally recorded for naive subsets relative to memory subsets.

Libraries were prepared by immunoSEQ multiplex PCR; TCRdb keeps only in-frame clonotypes and omits some of them. The sample has 330,000 or so clones; roughly 70% are singletons. This clone was detected a few times. The target antigen is unknown. V dropped 5 bases and J dropped 9 bases, with 17 bases sitting between them. Looked up from germline, CDR1 is SGHTA and CDR2 is FQGNSA. This CDR3 region has 14 residues. The receptor was isolated from a young man in good health. The material sequenced was memory CD4+ T cells sorted from blood. Described subset: CD45RA-negative fraction. This sequence joins TRBV7-2 and TRBJ2-1; D remains ambiguous. In DNA, the CDR3 is TGTGCCAGCAGCCTCATGTCCTGGGTAGGTGAGCAGTTCTTC. Translation: CASSLMSWVGEQFF.